This T cell receptor (beta chain) was recorded in a study of blood T cell repertoires in COVID-19. Background on the study: The origin of the acute and convalescent COVID-19 samples was the United States, Italy and Spain. Sources were T cells, B-cell-depleted T cells, or PBMCs; the material itself was cDNA or gDNA.

V lost 6 bases and J lost 4; bases outside the gene matches: 5. The CDR3 runs to 14 residues. CDR1 is SEHNR and CDR2 is FQNEAQ in the germline V gene (reference sequence). Original handling: The authors estimated nucleated cell counts from reference gene primer amplification. Measured with immunoSEQ multiplex PCR; TCRdb has only the in-frame clones, and not every one. That table supplies the V and J calls and clone size; D and trimming were determined from the DNA. The sample records some 200,000 clones, around 84% being singletons. Note on this clone: Other DNA sequences in the same sample also yield this CDR3.

The chain recombines TRBV7-9 with TRBJ2-2; 7 bases are shared with TRBD1. The sequenced sample was peripheral blood. The clonotype was recovered from an elderly woman with active or convalescent COVID-19. In nucleotides, the CDR3 is TGTGCCAGCAGTCCCGACAGGGCCACCGGGGAGCTGTTTTTT. Translation: CASSPDRATGELFF.